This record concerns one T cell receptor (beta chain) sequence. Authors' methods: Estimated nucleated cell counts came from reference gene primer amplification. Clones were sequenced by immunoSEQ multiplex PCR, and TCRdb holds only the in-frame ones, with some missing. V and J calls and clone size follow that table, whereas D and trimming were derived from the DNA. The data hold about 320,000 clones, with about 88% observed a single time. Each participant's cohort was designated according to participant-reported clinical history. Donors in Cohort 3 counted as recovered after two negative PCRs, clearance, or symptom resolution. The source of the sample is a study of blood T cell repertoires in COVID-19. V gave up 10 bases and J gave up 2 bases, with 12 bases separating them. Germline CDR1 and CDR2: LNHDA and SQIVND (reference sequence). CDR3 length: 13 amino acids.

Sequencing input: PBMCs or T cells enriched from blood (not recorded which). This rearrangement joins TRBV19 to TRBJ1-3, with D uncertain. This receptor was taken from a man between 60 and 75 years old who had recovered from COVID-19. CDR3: CATALKTGNTIYF. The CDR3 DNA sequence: TGTGCCACCGCACTTAAAACTGGAAACACCATATATTTT.